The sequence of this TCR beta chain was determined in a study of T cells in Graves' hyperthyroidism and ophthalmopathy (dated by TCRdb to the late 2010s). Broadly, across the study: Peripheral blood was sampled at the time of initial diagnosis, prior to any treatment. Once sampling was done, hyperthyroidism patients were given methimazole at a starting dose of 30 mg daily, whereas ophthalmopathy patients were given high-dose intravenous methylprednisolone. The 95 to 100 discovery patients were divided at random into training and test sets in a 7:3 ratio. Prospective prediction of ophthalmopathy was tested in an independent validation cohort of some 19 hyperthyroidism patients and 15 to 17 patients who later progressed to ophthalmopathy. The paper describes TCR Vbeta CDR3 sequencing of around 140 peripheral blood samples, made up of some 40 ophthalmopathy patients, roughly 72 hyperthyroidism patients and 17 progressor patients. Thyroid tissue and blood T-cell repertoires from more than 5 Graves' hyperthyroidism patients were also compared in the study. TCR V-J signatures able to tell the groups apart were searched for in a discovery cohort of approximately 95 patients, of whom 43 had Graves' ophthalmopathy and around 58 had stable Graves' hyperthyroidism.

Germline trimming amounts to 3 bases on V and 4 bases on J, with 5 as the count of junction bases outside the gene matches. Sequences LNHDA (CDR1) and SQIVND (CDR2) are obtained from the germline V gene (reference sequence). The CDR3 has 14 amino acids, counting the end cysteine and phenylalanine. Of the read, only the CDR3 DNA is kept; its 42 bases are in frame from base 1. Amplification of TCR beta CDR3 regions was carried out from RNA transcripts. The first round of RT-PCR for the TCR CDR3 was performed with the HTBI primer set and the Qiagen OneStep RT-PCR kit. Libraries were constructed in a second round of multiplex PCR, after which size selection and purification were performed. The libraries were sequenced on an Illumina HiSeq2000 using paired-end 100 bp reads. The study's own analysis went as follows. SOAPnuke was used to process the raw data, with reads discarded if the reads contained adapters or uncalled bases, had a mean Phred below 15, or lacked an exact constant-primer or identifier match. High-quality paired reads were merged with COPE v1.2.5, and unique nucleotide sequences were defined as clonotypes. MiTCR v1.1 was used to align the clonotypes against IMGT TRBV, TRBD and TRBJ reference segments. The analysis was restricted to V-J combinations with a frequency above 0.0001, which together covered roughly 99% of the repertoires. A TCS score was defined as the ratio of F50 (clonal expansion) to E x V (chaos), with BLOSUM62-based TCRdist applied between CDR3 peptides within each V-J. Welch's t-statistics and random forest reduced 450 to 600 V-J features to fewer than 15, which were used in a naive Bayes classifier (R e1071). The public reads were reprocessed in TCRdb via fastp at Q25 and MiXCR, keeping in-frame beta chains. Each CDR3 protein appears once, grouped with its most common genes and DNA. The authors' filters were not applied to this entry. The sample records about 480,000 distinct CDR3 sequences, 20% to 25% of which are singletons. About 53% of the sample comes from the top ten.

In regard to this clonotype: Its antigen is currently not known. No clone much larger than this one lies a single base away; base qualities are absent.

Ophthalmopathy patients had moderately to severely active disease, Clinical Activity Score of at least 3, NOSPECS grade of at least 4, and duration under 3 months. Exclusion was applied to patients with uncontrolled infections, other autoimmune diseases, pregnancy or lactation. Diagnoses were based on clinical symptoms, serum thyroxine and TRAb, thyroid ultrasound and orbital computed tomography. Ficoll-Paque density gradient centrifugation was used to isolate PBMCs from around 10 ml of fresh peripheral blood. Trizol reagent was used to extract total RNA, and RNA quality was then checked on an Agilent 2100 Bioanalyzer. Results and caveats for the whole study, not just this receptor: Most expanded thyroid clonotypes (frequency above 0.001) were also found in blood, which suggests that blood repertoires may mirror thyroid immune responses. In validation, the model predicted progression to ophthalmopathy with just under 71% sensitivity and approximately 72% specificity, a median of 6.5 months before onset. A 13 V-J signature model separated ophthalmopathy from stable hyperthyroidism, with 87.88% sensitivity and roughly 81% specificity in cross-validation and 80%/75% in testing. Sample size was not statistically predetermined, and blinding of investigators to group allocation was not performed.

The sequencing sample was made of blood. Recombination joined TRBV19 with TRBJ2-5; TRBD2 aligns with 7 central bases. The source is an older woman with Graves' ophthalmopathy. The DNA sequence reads TGTGCCAGTAGTATGGGAGGGAGTGGAGAGACCCAGTACTTC. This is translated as CASSMGGSGETQYF.